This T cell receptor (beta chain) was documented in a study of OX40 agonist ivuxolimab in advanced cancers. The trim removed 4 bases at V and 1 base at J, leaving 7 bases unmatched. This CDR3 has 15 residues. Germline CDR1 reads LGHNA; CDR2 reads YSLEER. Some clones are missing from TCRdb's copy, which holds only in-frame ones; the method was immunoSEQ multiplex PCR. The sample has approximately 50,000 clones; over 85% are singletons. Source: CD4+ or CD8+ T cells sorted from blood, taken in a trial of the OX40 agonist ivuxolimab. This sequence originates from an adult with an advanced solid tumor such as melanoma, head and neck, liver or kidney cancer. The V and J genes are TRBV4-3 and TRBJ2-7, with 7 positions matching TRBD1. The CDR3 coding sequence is TGCGCCAGCAGCCTCACTTGGACAGGATCCTACGAGCAGTACTTC. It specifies CASSLTWTGSYEQYF.